Each of the 14 T cell receptor beta chains below was sequenced from the same sample in a study of blood T cells in healthy people across ages. For the second PCR, which ran for about 6 to 11 cycles, a sample-barcoded 5' primer and a J-beta primer mix were used. Via MiXCR, TCRdb re-called the 5' RACE reads, giving one row per CDR3 protein. Found here are about 1.5 million distinct CDR3 sequences, roughly 43% of them singletons; the top ten hold under 5%. The sample was blood. These receptors all stem from a woman aged 18-35 years in good health.

The chain couples TRBV5-5 to TRBJ2-7; D not certain. Germline CDR1 is SGHKS and CDR2 is YYEKEE (reference sequence). The V gene lost 3 bases and the J gene lost 3 bases, with 10 bases spanning the gap. The CDR3 has 13 residues. The DNA for the CDR3 is TGTGCCAGCAGCTCGGGTGACTTCTACGAGCAGTACTTC. Translation gives CASSSGDFYEQYF.

This clonotype has only a few counts. The chain employs TRBV12-3 or TRBV12-4 and TRBJ1-2, with no clear D. The CDR3 length is 11 residues. Deletions cut 3 bases from V and 10 bases from J, with 9 bases between. The CDR3 here is CASSFEGTYTF. CDR3 DNA sequence: TGTGCCAGCAGTTTCGAGGGAACCTACACCTTC.

The chain is built from TRBV4-2 and TRBJ2-3, with D unresolved. This CDR3 region has 14 residues. Germline V gives CDR1 LGHNA, CDR2 YNFKEQ. The germline V and J ends were trimmed by 0 bases and 8 bases, with 12 bases remaining between them. Here the CDR3 reads CASSQDGVESTQYF. As DNA, the CDR3 is TGTGCCAGCAGCCAAGATGGCGTGGAGAGTACGCAGTATTTT.

This clonotype was seen a few times. The V gene is TRBV20-1, the J gene TRBJ2-1; D gene unclear. V was pared by 6 bases and J by 1 base, with 7 bases between. Germline values: CDR1 DFQATT, CDR2 SNEGSKA (reference sequence). The CDR3 has 12 amino acids. CDR3 coding DNA: TGCAGTGCGGATTCTTCCTACAATGAGCAGTTCTTC. This encodes CSADSSYNEQFF.

V is TRBV27 and J is TRBJ2-7, with D possibly matching TRBD1 (6 bases). V dropped 3 bases and J dropped 2 bases, with 11 bases sitting between them. There are 14 residues in the CDR3. The germline gives CDR1 MNHEY, CDR2 SMNVEV (reference sequence). The CDR3 loop is CASSFQQGPYEQYF. The CDR3 DNA reads as TGTGCCAGCAGTTTCCAACAGGGCCCCTACGAGCAGTACTTC.

A word on this clonotype: The junction differs from germline at one of its ends, possibly a read error. This chain links TRBV15 with TRBJ1-2, with D uncertain. Germline assignment: CDR1 LNHNV and CDR2 YYDKDF (reference sequence). The CDR3 extends over 12 amino acids. The CDR3 loop reads CTTSRDWQGYTF. CDR3 DNA: TGTACCACCAGCAGAGATTGGCAGGGCTACACCTTC.

A few counts support this clonotype. The chain combines TRBV25-1 with TRBJ2-1; 13 nucleotides align to TRBD2. Germline values: CDR1 MGHDK, CDR2 SYGVNS. CDR3 length: 17 amino acids. V was pared by 3 bases and J by 0 bases, with 2 bases of the junction left unmatched. The CDR3 loop reads CASSDRTSGSSYNEQFF. The CDR3 DNA sequence: TGTGCCAGCAGTGACCGGACTAGCGGGAGCTCCTACAATGAGCAGTTCTTC.

This clonotype appeared a few times. This rearrangement joins TRBV15 to TRBJ1-2, with D uncertain. The V end was cut by 0 bases, the J end by 5 bases, with 4 bases between. Germline V gives CDR1 LNHNV, CDR2 YYDKDF (reference sequence). The CDR3 totals 12 residues. The CDR3 nucleotides read TGTGCCACCAGCAGAGAGGGGTATGGCTACACCTTC. Protein: CATSREGYGYTF.

The chain links TRBV27 to TRBJ2-5; TRBD1 agrees at 8 bases. The CDR3 runs to 12 residues. Germline CDR1 reads MNHEY; CDR2 reads SMNVEV (reference sequence). Germline trimming cut 4 bases from V and 11 bases from J; bases unmatched to any gene: 6. This CDR3 is CASSYLRGQQYF. CDR3 bases: TGTGCCAGCAGTTATCTCAGGGGGCAGCAGTACTTC.

V and J are TRBV6-2 or TRBV6-3 and TRBJ2-5; D not certain. V was shortened by 0 bases and J by 7 bases, with 9 bases between the two germline ends. Germline CDR1 MNHEY, CDR2 SVGEGT. The CDR3 consists of 13 residues. The CDR3 reads CASSYSRLTTQYF. In DNA form, the CDR3 reads TGTGCCAGCAGTTACTCCAGGCTGACGACCCAGTACTTC.

This clonotype was counted a few times. This chain links TRBV6-2 or TRBV6-3 with TRBJ2-5, with TRBD2 as a possible D gene (6 bases). Germline CDR1 and CDR2: MNHEY and SVGEGT. CDR3 size: 16 residues. Trimming took 7 bases from V and 11 from J, leaving 29 bases between them. The CDR3 here is CASIPLAGRINNEQYF. The CDR3 DNA is TGTGCCAGCATACCCCTCGCGGGACGAATCAACAATGAGCAGTACTTC.

This clonotype has only a few counts. The rearrangement uses TRBV29-1 and TRBJ2-1; TRBD2 matches at 9 bases. Germline V gene data show CDR1 as SQVTM and CDR2 as ANQGSEA. The CDR3 loop spans 15 amino acids. Unmatched junction bases numbered 8, after V lost 2 bases and J lost 6 bases. The CDR3, as DNA: TGCAGCGTTGAACGCTTCGCGGGGGGGCGCAATGAGCAGTTCTTC. It yields the protein CSVERFAGGRNEQFF.

This clonotype has at least ten counts. The chain links TRBV6-5 to TRBJ2-3; D is unresolved. The length of the CDR3 is 13 residues. CDR1 MNHEY and CDR2 SVGAGI come from the germline V gene. The V end lost 2 bases, the J end lost 3 bases, and 6 bases lay between the germline ends. CDR3 nucleotide sequence: TGTGCCAGCAGTTACATCCGGACAGATACGCAGTATTTT. Amino acids: CASSYIRTDTQYF.

The rearrangement uses TRBV7-2 and TRBJ1-2; 7 bases line up with TRBD1. V was clipped by 1 base and J by 4 bases; unmatched bases: 9. From germline, CDR1 is SGHTA and CDR2 FQGNSA. This CDR3 has 16 residues. CDR3 bases: TGTGCCAGCAGCTTAGATCTCCCGACAGGGATCTATGGCTACACCTTC. The encoded protein is CASSLDLPTGIYGYTF.